This T cell receptor (beta chain) appears in the sequencing data of a study of shared clonotypes between healthy human individuals. Original handling: Junction-only immunoSEQ data arrived without quality scores, meaning filtering differed. Some clones are missing from TCRdb's copy, which holds only in-frame ones; the method was immunoSEQ multiplex PCR. D and trimming were read from the DNA, whereas the V and J calls and clone size are those reported in that table. The sample records millions of clones, roughly 94% being singletons. Per germline, CDR1 LNHDA and CDR2 SQIVND (reference sequence). CDR3 size: 14 residues. The V end was cut by 5 bases, the J end by 13 bases, with 18 bases between.

Sequencing was done on a sample of naive CD4+ T cells sorted from blood. Subset of the sample: CD45RA+ positively selected. The source is a man between 18 and 29 years old in good health. This chain links TRBV19 with TRBJ1-6; TRBD1 is a possible D gene (6 bases). This chain's CDR3 is CASSVGQPGRPLHF. The CDR3 DNA follows: TGTGCCAGTAGTGTTGGACAGCCGGGGCGGCCCCTCCACTTT. Full variable domain (remainder filled in from reference TRBV19 and TRBJ1-6): DGGITQSPKYLFRKEGQNVTLSCEQNLNHDAMYWYRQDPGQGLRLIYYSQIVNDFQKGDIAEGYSVSREKKESFPLTVTSAQKNPTAFYLCASSVGQPGRPLHFGNGTRLTVT.